The clone carrying this T cell receptor beta chain was counted between two and nine times. This record belongs to a study of response to subunit inactivated influenza vaccine. Trimming left V 5 bases short and J 0 bases short, with 10 bases between. Germline V lookup: CDR1 SSHAT, CDR2 FNYEAQ (reference sequence). The CDR3 covers 15 residues. TCRdb recomputed calls from the RT-PCR reads with MiXCR, one row per CDR3 protein. The sample yields 530,000 or so distinct CDR3 sequences, around 25% seen once. The sequences come from CD4+ T cells sorted from PBMCs, collected 4 to 6 days after vaccination. The chain is built from TRBV7-7 and TRBJ1-4; the D gene is possibly TRBD1 (5 bases). This sequence originates from a man aged 45 to 65 who received an inactivated influenza vaccine. The CDR3 loop reads CASSPGLTTNEKLFF. The CDR3 region has the DNA TGTGCCAGCAGCCCGGGACTCACAACTAATGAAAAACTGTTTTTT.